This T cell receptor (beta chain) was observed in a study of blood T cell repertoires in COVID-19. Remarks on this clone: The junction shows a germline mismatch at one end, possibly a read error.

The germline gives CDR1 LNHNV, CDR2 YYDKDF (reference sequence). The CDR3 contains 13 residues. Sequencing was performed with immunoSEQ multiplex PCR; in TCRdb, only in-frame clones are kept and a portion is missing. This table has approximately 380,000 clones, 88% appearing once. Assignment of participants to cohorts was predicated upon participant-reported clinical history. Cohort 3 recovery required two negative PCRs, clearance, or symptom resolution. V is TRBV15 and J is TRBJ1-1; 8 bases match TRBD1. This sequence originates from a young woman who had recovered from COVID-19. Sequencing was carried out using PBMCs or T cells enriched from blood (not recorded which). The CDR3, as DNA: TGTGCCACCCGGCGGACAGGGAACACTAAAGCTTTCTTT. It specifies CATRRTGNTKAFF.